The 8 T cell receptor beta chains presented below share a single source sample, sequenced in a study of vaccination effects on CD4 cells after COVID-19. Before sequencing, viral peptide pools were used by the ViraFEST assay to expand antigen-specific CD4+ T cells. Investigators separated out CD4+ T cells once about eleven days of culture had passed. Participants each got two BNT162b2 or mRNA-1273 vaccine doses. TCRdb's copy holds only in-frame clones and misses some; the assay was immunoSEQ multiplex PCR. This sample has around 32,000 clones, with approximately 69% found just once. No cognate antigen is known for these TCRs. The sample in question was CD4+ T cells from PBMCs cultured with SARS-CoV-2 spike peptides, obtained after COVID-19 vaccination. The source is a human donor who received a COVID-19 vaccine.

The chain couples TRBV5-1 to TRBJ2-5; D not certain. This CDR3 has 15 residues. Germline assignment: CDR1 SGHRS and CDR2 YFSETQ. The V and J ends lost 2 bases and 2 bases respectively, with 13 bases between them. The CDR3 DNA follows: TGCGCCAGCAGCTTTAGTGGGGATAGGCAAGAGACCCAGTACTTC. This codes for CASSFSGDRQETQYF.

The V call is TRBV20-1, the J call TRBJ2-2; 13 bases agree with TRBD2. CDR3 length equals 17 residues. CDR1 is DFQATT, CDR2 SNEGSKA, per germline (reference sequence). After removal of 3 bases from V and 7 bases from J, the junction contained 11 bases not matched to a gene. DNA for the CDR3: TGCAGTGCTAGTGACAAAGGACTAGCGGGGGCCGGCGGGGAGCTGTTTTTT. Its translation: CSASDKGLAGAGGELFF.

CDR3 bases: TGTGCCAGCAGCCCCGGCATTTCAATCGACACTGAAGCTTTCTTT. It yields the protein CASSPGISIDTEAFF. This chain connects TRBV3-1 (or the pseudogene TRBV3-2) to TRBJ1-1; the D is unclear. CDR3 size: 15 residues. Germline V gene data show CDR1 as LGHDT and CDR2 as YNNKEL (reference sequence). V gave up 4 bases and J gave up 3 bases, with 15 bases separating them.

The genes are TRBV6-2 or TRBV6-3 and TRBJ2-3; D may be TRBD1 (5 bases). CDR1 and CDR2 (germline): MNHEY, SVGEGT. CDR3 length: 15 amino acids. With 4 bases removed from V and 6 bases from J, the gap between germline ends came to 17 bases. The CDR3 region has the DNA TGTGCCAGCAGTTTTCGAGGCAGGGCCTGGGATACGCAGTATTTT. Translating it yields CASSFRGRAWDTQYF.

This clone was recorded a few times. J is TRBJ1-6 and V is TRBV9; no clear D gene. The CDR3 loop spans 14 amino acids. CDR1 and CDR2 (germline): SGDLS, YYNGEE. Trimming stripped 1 base from V and 7 bases from J, with 9 bases between. CDR3 loop: CASSVFDINSPLHF. CDR3 sequence (DNA): TGTGCCAGCAGCGTATTCGATATAAATTCACCCCTCCACTTT.

The sample holds a few counts of this clone. The gene calls are TRBV5-4 and TRBJ1-2; 9 positions agree with TRBD1. The CDR3 runs to 16 residues. Germline CDR1 SGHNT, CDR2 YYREEE (reference sequence). The ends lost 4 bases at V and 7 bases at J; junction bases unmatched: 14. CDR3 residues: CASSPDYRQGETGYTF. Here the CDR3 DNA reads TGTGCCAGCAGCCCGGATTATAGACAGGGGGAAACTGGCTACACCTTC.

The chain has TRBV3-1 (or the pseudogene TRBV3-2) and TRBJ2-3; 15 bases match TRBD2. This CDR3 has 16 residues. Per the germline V gene, CDR1 is LGHDT and CDR2 is YNNKEL (reference sequence). V was pared by 4 bases and J by 4 bases, with 3 bases of the junction left unmatched. The CDR3 spells CASSPRTSGGADTQYF. As DNA, the CDR3 is TGTGCCAGCAGCCCACGGACTAGCGGGGGGGCAGATACGCAGTATTTT.

In its sample, this clone was seen once. The chain combines TRBV7-9 with TRBJ1-1, with D possibly TRBD1 on 5 matching bases. Germline loops: CDR1 SEHNR, CDR2 FQNEAQ (reference sequence). The CDR3 spans 15 residues. Between the trimmed V and J ends, which lost 7 bases and 5 bases, there was a span of 20 bases. The CDR3 coding sequence is TGTGCCAGCAACCTGTTAGGGGTGAGGAGTACTGAAGCTTTCTTT. Translating gives CASNLLGVRSTEAFF.